This T cell receptor (beta chain) was sequenced during a study of T cell responses to AZD1222 COVID-19 vaccine (dated by TCRdb to about 2021). Some background on the complete study: AZD1222 recipients whose second dose came at about 4 weeks and those whose second dose came at about 12 weeks were combined into one group, since spike-specific TCR depth and breadth did not differ between the two schedules. Enrollment into the trials was organized by age into subgroups of 18-55, 56-69 and 70-plus years, and those subgroups contained 148, 28 and 57 TCR-sequenced participants, respectively. A total of under 250 trial participants underwent TCR sequencing, of whom 207 had received two doses of AZD1222 and about 26 had received two doses of the MenACWY control vaccine. General conclusions and limits of the study: In the small 56-69-year group, the increase in depth fell short of significance, most likely because of low power. Vaccine-associated CD4 TCRs spanned the whole spike protein, with dominant responses in regions 160-218 and 743-854. Epitopes outside the regions mutated in the B.1.351 and B.1.1.7 variants were reportedly recognized by nearly half of the unique spike-specific TCRs. Participants were mostly white British, with more females than males. The authors suggested clonal diversity may have been underestimated. After two AZD1222 doses, both the breadth and the depth of spike-specific TCRs were significantly higher than at day 0 and than in MenACWY recipients. Because no day 14 peak-response samples were available, repertoires were characterized only after the peak T cell response. Only five to seven AZD1222 recipients were SARS-CoV-2 seropositive at baseline, limiting conclusions about previously exposed vaccinees.

About this clone: The clone's antigen remains unknown. No base-level quality is on record; no much larger clone is a single base apart.

The CDR3 regions of human TCRbeta chains were analyzed by immunosequencing. As for the original processing: Repertoire TCRs were checked for matches against a reference library of SARS-CoV-2-specific TCRs that had been generated using the MIRA antigen-specificity platform. Breadth meant the fraction of unique TCRs that were SARS-CoV-2-associated, whereas depth meant the fraction of total T cells that were SARS-CoV-2-associated. Each spike-specific TCR was assigned to its reactive spike region and to a CD4 or CD8 class using the MIRA data. Log10-transformed breadth and depth values were compared by one-way ANOVA with Sidak's multiple comparisons tests. Drawn from immuneACCESS, this table holds only the in-frame rearrangements with V and J called that TCRdb kept. Clones are partly lost; checked studies trace under half to an unresolved V gene and leave the rest unexplained. V, J and clone size are taken as reported in that table, and D and trimming were inferred from the DNA itself. Recorded for this sample are about 88,000 clones; around 86% of them occurred a single time. Of the sample, around 2% is held by the ten largest clones.

From the cysteine through the phenylalanine, the CDR3 covers 14 amino acids. Only CDR3 DNA is held: 42 bases, read in frame from base 1. The germline V gene yields SGHRS for CDR1 and YFSETQ for CDR2. The germline V and J ends show losses of 0 bases and 5 bases respectively, and no gene match explains 1 base of the junction. The time point label corresponds to: baseline before first vaccination. The vaccinee samples were drawn from two UK trials, COV001 and COV002, one of which was a single-blind randomized controlled phase 2/3 trial testing AZD1222 (ChAdOx1 nCoV-19) in healthy adults. For TCRbeta chain sequencing, PBMC samples from trial participants were taken at day 0 and at day 28 after the second dose.

The sample was peripheral blood, taken on day 0 of AZD1222 vaccination. This receptor was taken from an adult in good health. This chain is built from TRBV5-1 and TRBJ2-7; 11 middle bases align to TRBD1. The nucleotide sequence is given as TGCGCCAGCAGCTTGGGGACAGGGGGCCACGAGCAGTACTTC. This translates into CASSLGTGGHEQYF.